This T cell receptor beta chain stems from a study of CD8+CD57+ T cells in acquired aplastic anemia (dated by TCRdb to the late 2010s). Turning to the overall study: Extracted DNA from sorted CD4+ and CD8+ cells averaged approximately 3 ug, ranging from roughly 0.17 to 30 ug.

Genomic DNA served as template for TCR beta VDJ combination and CDR3 sequence profiling. TCR repertoire sequencing was run on an Illumina HiSeq 2000. Per the source publication's procedure: TRBV/TRBJ rearrangement plots, CDR3 size and DJ length profiles, and Simpson's diversity index were used to evaluate the repertoires. The most abundant DNA sequence in the deep sequencing data was defined as the immunodominant clone. CDR3 amino acid sequences were checked for sharing across subjects and were also compared against the VDJdb database and published repertoires. The public reads were quality trimmed at Q25 with fastp and then assembled into clones with MiXCR by TCRdb, keeping productive beta chains. Rows with a matching CDR3 protein are joined into one entry that keeps the most common DNA and genes. The V and J calls were not made by the authors but by TCRdb's processing. For this sample the table gives about 270,000 distinct CDR3 sequences, of which 50% to 70% were detected only once. Together, the top ten hold 8% of the sample.

V drops 3 bases and J drops 1 base, leaving 7 bases in between. CDR1 and CDR2 are drawn from the germline V gene: SGHRS, YFSETQ. There are 13 amino acids in the CDR3, from cysteine to phenylalanine inclusive. The only DNA kept is the CDR3, 39 bases in frame from the first base. TCR repertoires of sorted CD4+ and CD8+ blood T cells from severe aplastic anemia patients and healthy subjects were deep-sequenced in the study. Ficoll-Paque density gradient centrifugation was used to isolate peripheral blood mononuclear cells. Before DNA extraction, CD4+ and CD8+ T cells were sorted by FACS or by magnetic beads. General findings and caveats noted by the study authors: No significant difference in CD8+ Simpson's diversity was found between patients and healthy controls (P=0.060). Although around 30 CD8+ CDR3 sequences were shared by patients and controls, these sequences appeared highly expressed in patients and within the immunodominant clones of patients.

This clonotype occurred many times. This receptor's antigen is unknown. No much larger clonotype is one base removed from it; base qualities were not supplied. The chain links TRBV5-1 with TRBJ2-5, with the D gene too uncertain to name. This receptor was obtained from a human donor with severe aplastic anemia or a healthy control (not recorded which). Sequencing used sorted CD4+, CD8+, or CD8+CD57+ T cells (not recorded which) from PBMCs. The CDR3 region reads CASSSGSQETQYF. The DNA is TGCGCCAGCAGCTCCGGGTCCCAAGAGACCCAGTACTTC.